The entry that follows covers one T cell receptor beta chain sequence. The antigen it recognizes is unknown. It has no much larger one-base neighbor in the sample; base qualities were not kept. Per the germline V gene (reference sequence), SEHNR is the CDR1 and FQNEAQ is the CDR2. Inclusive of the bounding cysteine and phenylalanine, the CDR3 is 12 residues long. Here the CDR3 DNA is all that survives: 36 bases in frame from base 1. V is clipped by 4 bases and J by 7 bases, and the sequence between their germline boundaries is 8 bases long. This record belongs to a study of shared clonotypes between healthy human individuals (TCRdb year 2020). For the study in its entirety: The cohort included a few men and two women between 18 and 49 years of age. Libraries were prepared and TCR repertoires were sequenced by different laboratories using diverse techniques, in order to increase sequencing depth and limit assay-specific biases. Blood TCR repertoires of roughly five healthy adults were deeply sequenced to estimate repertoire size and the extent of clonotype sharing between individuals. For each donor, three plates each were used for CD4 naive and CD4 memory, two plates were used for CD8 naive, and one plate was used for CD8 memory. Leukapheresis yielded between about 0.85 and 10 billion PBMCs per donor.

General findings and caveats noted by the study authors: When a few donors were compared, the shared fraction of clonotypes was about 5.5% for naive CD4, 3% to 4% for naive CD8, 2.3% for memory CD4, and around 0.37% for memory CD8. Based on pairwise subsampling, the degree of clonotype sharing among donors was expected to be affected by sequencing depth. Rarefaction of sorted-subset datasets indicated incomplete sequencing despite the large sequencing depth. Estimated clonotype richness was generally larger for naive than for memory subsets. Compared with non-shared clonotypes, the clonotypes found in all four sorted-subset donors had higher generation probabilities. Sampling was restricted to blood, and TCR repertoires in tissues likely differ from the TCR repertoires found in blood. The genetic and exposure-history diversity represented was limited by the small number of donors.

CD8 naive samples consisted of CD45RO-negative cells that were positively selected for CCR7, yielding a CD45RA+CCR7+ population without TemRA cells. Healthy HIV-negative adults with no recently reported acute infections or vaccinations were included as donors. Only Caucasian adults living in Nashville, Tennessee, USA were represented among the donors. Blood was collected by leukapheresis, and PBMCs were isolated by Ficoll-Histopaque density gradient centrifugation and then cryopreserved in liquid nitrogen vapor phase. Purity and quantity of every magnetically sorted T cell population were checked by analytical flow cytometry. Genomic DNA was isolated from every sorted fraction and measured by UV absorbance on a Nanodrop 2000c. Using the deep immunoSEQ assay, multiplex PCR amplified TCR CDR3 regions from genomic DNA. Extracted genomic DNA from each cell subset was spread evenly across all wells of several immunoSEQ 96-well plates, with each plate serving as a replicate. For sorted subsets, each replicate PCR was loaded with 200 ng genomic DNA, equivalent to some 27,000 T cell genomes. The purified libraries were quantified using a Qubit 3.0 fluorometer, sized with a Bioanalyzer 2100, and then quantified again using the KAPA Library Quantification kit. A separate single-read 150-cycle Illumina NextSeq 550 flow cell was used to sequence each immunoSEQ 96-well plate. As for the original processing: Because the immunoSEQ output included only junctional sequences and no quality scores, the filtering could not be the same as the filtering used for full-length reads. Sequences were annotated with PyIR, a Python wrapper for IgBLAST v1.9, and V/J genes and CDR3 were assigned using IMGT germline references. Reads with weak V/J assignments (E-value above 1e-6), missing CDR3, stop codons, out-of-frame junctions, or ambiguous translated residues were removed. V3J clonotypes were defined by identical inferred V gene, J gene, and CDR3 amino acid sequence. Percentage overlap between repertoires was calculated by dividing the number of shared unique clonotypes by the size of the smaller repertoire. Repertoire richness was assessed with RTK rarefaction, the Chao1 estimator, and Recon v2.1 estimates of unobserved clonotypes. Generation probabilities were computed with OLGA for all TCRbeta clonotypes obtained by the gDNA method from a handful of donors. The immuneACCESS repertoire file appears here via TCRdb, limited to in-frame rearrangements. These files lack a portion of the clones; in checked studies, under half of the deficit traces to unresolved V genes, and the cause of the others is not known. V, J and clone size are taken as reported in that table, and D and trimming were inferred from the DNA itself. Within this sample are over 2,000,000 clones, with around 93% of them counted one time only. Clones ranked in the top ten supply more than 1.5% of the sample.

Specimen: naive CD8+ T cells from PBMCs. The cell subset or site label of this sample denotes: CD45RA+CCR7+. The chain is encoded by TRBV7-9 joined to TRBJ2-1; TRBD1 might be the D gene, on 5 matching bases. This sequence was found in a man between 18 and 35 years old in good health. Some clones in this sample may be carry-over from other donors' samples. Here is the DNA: TGTGCCAGCAGCTCGGACAAGAATGAGCAGTTCTTC. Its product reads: CASSSDKNEQFF. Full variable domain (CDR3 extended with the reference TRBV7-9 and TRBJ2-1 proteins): DTGVSQNPRHKITKRGQNVTFRCDPISEHNRLYWYRQTLGQGPEFLTYFQNEAQLEKSRLLSDRFSAERPKGSFSTLEIQRTEQGDSAMYLCASSSDKNEQFFGPGTRLTVL.